These 12 T cell receptor beta chains came from one sample sequenced in a study of T cells in Graves' hyperthyroidism and ophthalmopathy (dated by TCRdb to the late 2010s). Libraries were constructed by multiplex PCR. Sequencer: Illumina HiSeq 2000. The TCR beta CDR3 regions were amplified from the RNA transcripts. The first round of RT-PCR for the TCR CDR3 was performed with the HTBI primer set and the Qiagen OneStep RT-PCR kit. Starting from the raw public reads, TCRdb applied fastp trimming at Q25, assembled clones with MiXCR and retained in-frame beta chains. Each entry merges the rows of one CDR3 protein and shows their most common DNA and genes. For this sample the table gives 370,000 or so distinct CDR3 sequences, of which around 16% were detected only once. Jointly, the top ten make up about a quarter of the sample. Sequencing was done on a sample of blood. The origin of the receptors is a woman younger than 35 with Graves' hyperthyroidism that later progressed to Graves' ophthalmopathy.

This clonotype was counted once. A much larger clone is a single base away; this may be a read error. The CDR3 DNA reads as TGTGCCAGCAGTTACTCCGGGGGGCTTCAAGAGACCCAGTGCTTC. Translation: CASSYSGGLQETQCF. This rearrangement joins TRBV6-5 to TRBJ2-5; D is possibly TRBD2 (7 bases). Germline-derived CDR1 and CDR2 are MNHEY and SVGAGI. This CDR3 comprises 15 residues.

In its sample, this clonotype was seen a few times. The chain combines TRBV5-1 with TRBJ1-4; the D is unclear. Germline CDR1 reads SGHRS; CDR2 reads YFSETQ. The ends were cut back, 0 bases at V and 2 bases at J, with 5 bases in the middle. CDR3 length equals 14 residues. The DNA for the CDR3 is TGCGCCAGCAGCTTGGACAATACTAATGAAAAACTGTTTTTT. Translated: CASSLDNTNEKLFF.

This clonotype was recorded once. The CDR3 DNA reads as TGTGCCAGCAGCTCTGGCGCCCAGGGCGACATTACCAGCGAGACCCAGTACTTC. As protein: CASSSGAQGDITSETQYF. The chain employs TRBV7-2 and TRBJ2-5, with a possible D match to TRBD1 (5 bases). This CDR3 is built from 18 residues. The germline V gene has CDR1 SGHTA and CDR2 FQGNSA. V lost 4 bases and J 5 bases, leaving 26 bases between the germline ends. Together with reference TRBV7-2 and TRBJ2-5, the CDR3 gives the full variable domain: GAGVSQSPSNKVTEKGKDVELRCDPISGHTALYWYRQSLGQGLEFLIYFQGNSAPDKSGLPSDRFSAERTGGSVSTLTIQRTQQEDSAVYLCASSSGAQGDITSETQYFGPGTRLLVL.

This clonotype has a handful of counts. The V call is TRBV9, the J call TRBJ1-3, with TRBD1 as a possible D gene (6 bases). The length of the CDR3 is 16 residues. CDR1 and CDR2 from the germline V gene are SGDLS and YYNGEE. V shed 3 bases and J shed 3 bases, with 16 bases lying between them. In nucleotides, the CDR3 is TGTGCCAGCAGCGCGAGGACAGAAGTCCTTGGAAACACCATATATTTT. Its translation: CASSARTEVLGNTIYF. The full variable domain, completed using reference TRBV9 and TRBJ1-3, is DSGVTQTPKHLITATGQRVTLRCSPRSGDLSVYWYQQSLDQGLQFLIQYYNGEERAKGNILERFSAQQFPDLHSELNLSSLELGDSALYFCASSARTEVLGNTIYFGEGSWLTVV.

Many counts were recorded for this clonotype. The gene calls are TRBV3-1 and TRBJ2-3, with 9 bases that match TRBD2. Germline V CDR1 and CDR2: LGHDT, YNNKEL (reference sequence). This CDR3 comprises 18 residues. J lost 4 bases, V lost 0 bases, and 11 bases had no gene match. The chain's CDR3 is CASSQDQLAGLAADTQYF. The CDR3 bases are TGTGCCAGCAGCCAAGACCAACTAGCGGGCCTAGCGGCAGATACGCAGTATTTT.

The V gene is TRBV20-1, the J gene TRBJ2-5, with 9 bases fitting TRBD2. The CDR3 consists of 15 residues. CDR1 and CDR2 (germline): DFQATT, SNEGSKA (reference sequence). J gave up 4 bases and V 6 bases, and 12 bases lay outside the gene matches. In DNA form, the CDR3 reads TGCAGTGCCCCTAACAGGCTAGCGGGAAGAGAGACCCAGTACTTC. The encoded protein is CSAPNRLAGRETQYF.

This clonotype was detected ten times or more. This chain links TRBV27 with TRBJ2-7; 7 nucleotides line up with TRBD2. CDR1 is MNHEY, CDR2 SMNVEV, per germline (reference sequence). The CDR3 extends over 15 amino acids. The trim removed 3 bases at V and 3 bases at J, leaving 8 bases unmatched. The CDR3 reads CASSLISASGYEQYF. DNA for the CDR3: TGTGCCAGCAGTTTGATATCCGCTAGCGGCTACGAGCAGTACTTC.

This clonotype was detected only a few times. It may be a read error: a sequence one base away is much more abundant. The chain has TRBV6-1 and TRBJ2-1; TRBD2 matches at 13 bases. In germline, CDR1 is MNHNS, CDR2 SASEGT. The CDR3 runs 17 residues. With V trimmed by 6 bases and J by 0 bases, 5 bases remained unmatched. The CDR3: CASSLRTSGSSYNEQFF. Here the CDR3 DNA reads TGTGCCAGCAGCCTCCGGACTAGCGGGAGCTCCTACAATGAGCAGTTCTTC.

In its sample, this clonotype was seen many times. The chain recombines TRBV6-2 or TRBV6-3 with TRBJ1-5; 7 bases line up with TRBD1. Trimming at V came to 6 bases and at J to 0 bases, leaving 14 bases not matched to a gene. The CDR3 covers 18 residues. Germline CDR1 reads MNHEY; CDR2 reads SVGEGT. CDR3: CASRRGPRQAYSNQPQHF. CDR3 sequence (DNA): TGTGCCAGCAGGAGGGGGCCAAGACAGGCGTATAGCAATCAGCCCCAGCATTTT.

This clonotype was seen ten or more times. The V and J genes are TRBV11-2 and TRBJ2-5; D is unresolved. Looked up from germline, CDR1 is SGHAT and CDR2 is FQNNGV. CDR3 size: 15 residues. V lost 6 bases and J lost 2, with 16 bases in between. The CDR3, as DNA: TGTGCCAGCAGTTCCACTTACAGTGAGCAAGAGACCCAGTACTTC. Translating it yields CASSSTYSEQETQYF.

This clonotype came up a few times. Germline is not matched at one junction end, which may reflect a read error. The V and J genes are TRBV5-5 and TRBJ2-2; 8 nucleotides match TRBD1. Germline V lookup: CDR1 SGHKS, CDR2 YYEKEE (reference sequence). This CDR3 has 14 residues. Here the CDR3 reads CVSSLDRVGGELFF. The CDR3 bases are TGTGTCAGCAGCCTGGACAGGGTAGGCGGGGAGCTGTTTTTT.

This clonotype was counted between two and nine times. The rearrangement uses TRBV7-9 and TRBJ2-1, with 9 positions matching TRBD2. CDR3 length: 17 amino acids. J gave up 0 bases and V 6 bases, and 9 bases lay outside the gene matches. Germline CDR1 is SEHNR and CDR2 is FQNEAQ (reference sequence). CDR3 sequence: CASSSFAGGSSYNEQFF. The DNA of the CDR3 is TGTGCCAGCAGTAGCTTTGCGGGAGGGTCCTCCTACAATGAGCAGTTCTTC.